This T cell receptor beta chain is from a study of beta chain features in type 1 diabetes. There was one heparinised blood draw per donor, averaging approximately 120 mL. Sorting based on CD45RO/CCR7/CD25/CD127/CD95/CD27 separated CD4+ naive, central memory, regulatory and stem cell-like memory cells. Expressed TCRB transcripts were sequenced because the isolated RNA had all been reverse transcribed beforehand. TCRdb's copy holds only in-frame clones and misses some; the assay was immunoSEQ multiplex PCR. Altogether about 150,000 clones are present, under 9.5% being singletons, with the ten largest covering approximately 0.65%. This clone was counted a few times. Unmatched junction bases numbered 9, after V lost 5 bases and J lost 6 bases. The CDR3 runs to 15 residues. Per the germline V gene, CDR1 is SGHTA and CDR2 is FQGTGA.

The origin of this receptor is a man aged 18 to 29 in good health. The V and J genes are TRBV7-3 and TRBJ2-2; 7 bases match TRBD1. Material for sequencing was central memory CD4+ T cells from blood. CDR3 DNA sequence: TGTGCCAGCAGCCCTCAAACAGGGGCCCCCGGGGAGCTGTTTTTT. It specifies CASSPQTGAPGELFF.